These 10 T cell receptor beta chains share one sample of origin, sequenced in a study of radiotherapy plus CTLA-4 blockade in lung cancer. Profiled with immunoSEQ multiplex PCR; TCRdb holds only in-frame clones, not every one. The repertoire holds 75,000 or so clones, around four fifths seen once, with around 7% in the top ten. Sequenced here: peripheral blood, sampled from a patient treated with radiotherapy plus ipilimumab. The receptors originated from a human donor with non-small cell lung cancer who had a complete response to radiotherapy plus ipilimumab.

The CDR3 here is CASLQGSPYEQYF. CDR3 coding DNA: TGTGCCAGTCTACAGGGGAGCCCCTACGAGCAGTACTTC. The chain is built from TRBV6-5 and TRBJ2-7, with 7 bases fitting TRBD1. Germline-derived CDR1 and CDR2 are MNHEY and SVGAGI. The CDR3 extends over 13 amino acids. With 9 bases clipped from V and 2 bases from J, the junction kept 7 bases outside the gene matches.

The rearrangement links TRBV18 to TRBJ2-5; D is uncertain. V lost 3 bases and J 2 bases, leaving 4 bases between the germline ends. The length of the CDR3 is 12 residues. Germline V gene data show CDR1 as KGHSH and CDR2 as LQKENI. CDR3 DNA: TGTGCCAGCTCACCCCAACAAGAGACCCAGTACTTC. It codes for CASSPQQETQYF.

Notes on this clone: Different DNA sequences within this sample yield the same CDR3. J is TRBJ1-2 and V is TRBV6-5; TRBD1 might be the D (6 bases). The CDR3 contains 13 residues. The germline V and J ends were trimmed by 6 bases and 5 bases, with 13 bases remaining between them. Germline loops: CDR1 MNHEY, CDR2 SVGAGI. CDR3 amino acids: CASSYSRGYGYTF. The DNA of the CDR3 is TGTGCCAGCAGCTATAGTAGGGGGTATGGCTACACCTTC.

DNA for the CDR3: TGTGCCAGCAGCCCGGGACGGCTCACAGATACGCAGTATTTT. Encoded protein: CASSPGRLTDTQYF. The rearrangement links TRBV9 to TRBJ2-3; the D call may be TRBD1 or TRBD2 (5 bases each). The germline V and J ends were trimmed by 4 bases and 2 bases, with 11 bases remaining between them. The CDR3 has 14 residues. Looked up from germline, CDR1 is SGDLS and CDR2 is YYNGEE.

This rearrangement joins TRBV4-2 to TRBJ1-5; D unresolved. The CDR3 spans 16 residues. The V and J ends lost 5 bases and 2 bases respectively, with 16 bases between them. Germline CDR1 LGHNA, CDR2 YNFKEQ. CDR3 region: CASSTLSILGNQPQHF. CDR3 DNA sequence: TGTGCCAGCAGCACCCTGAGTATTTTGGGCAATCAGCCCCAGCATTTT.

V and J are TRBV11-3 and TRBJ1-2, with TRBD1 as a possible D gene (6 bases). Trimming removed 5 bases from V and 6 bases from J, with 13 bases in between. The germline CDR1 and CDR2 sequences are SGHNT and YENEEA. The CDR3 loop spans 13 amino acids. CDR3 nucleotide sequence: TGTGCCAGCAGCCCAAACAGGGAAAATGGCTACACCTTC. As protein: CASSPNRENGYTF. The whole variable domain, filled in from reference TRBV11-3 and TRBJ1-2, reads EAGVVQSPRYKIIEKKQPVAFWCNPISGHNTLYWYLQNLGQGPELLIRYENEEAVDDSQLPKDRFSAERLKGVDSTLKIQPAELGDSAVYLCASSPNRENGYTFGSGTRLTVV.

The CDR3 bases are TGTGCCAGTACGGGGTGGAGGAACACCGGGGAGCTGTTTTTT. This encodes CASTGWRNTGELFF. The chain combines TRBV19 with TRBJ2-2; D is possibly TRBD2 (5 bases). Germline values: CDR1 LNHDA, CDR2 SQIVND (reference sequence). V lost 7 bases and J 1 base, leaving 10 bases between the germline ends. There are 14 residues in the CDR3.

V usage is TRBV2 and J usage is TRBJ2-3; TRBD1 matches at 7 bases. V dropped 7 bases and J dropped 1; count of bases not matched to a gene: 8. Germline V gene lookup returns CDR1 SNHLY and CDR2 FYNNEI. This CDR3 has 15 residues. The CDR3, as DNA: TGTGCCAGCACAAGAGGGGGCGGTCGCACAGATACGCAGTATTTT. Translation gives CASTRGGGRTDTQYF.

This clone was observed a few times. V gene TRBV7-2 combines with J gene TRBJ2-7; D is unresolved. The germline V and J ends were trimmed by 5 bases and 3 bases, with 20 bases remaining between them. The CDR3 consists of 16 residues. CDR1 SGHTA and CDR2 FQGNSA come from the germline V gene. CDR3 loop: CASSPLSGVPIYEQYV. The CDR3 nucleotides read TGTGCCAGCAGCCCTCTGAGTGGGGTCCCGATCTACGAGCAGTACGTC.

About this clone: Within the sample, other DNA sequences also encode this same CDR3. The genes are TRBV7-2 and TRBJ2-3; the D is unclear. Germline CDR1 SGHTA, CDR2 FQGNSA. V lost 5 bases and J lost 0, with 9 bases in between. CDR3 size: 14 residues. CDR3 nucleotide sequence: TGTGCCAGCAGCGCAATGACTAGCACAGATACGCAGTATTTT. As protein: CASSAMTSTDTQYF. Combining the CDR3 with reference TRBV7-2 and TRBJ2-3 gives the whole variable domain GAGVSQSPSNKVTEKGKDVELRCDPISGHTALYWYRQSLGQGLEFLIYFQGNSAPDKSGLPSDRFSAERTGGSVSTLTIQRTQQEDSAVYLCASSAMTSTDTQYFGPGTRLTVL.